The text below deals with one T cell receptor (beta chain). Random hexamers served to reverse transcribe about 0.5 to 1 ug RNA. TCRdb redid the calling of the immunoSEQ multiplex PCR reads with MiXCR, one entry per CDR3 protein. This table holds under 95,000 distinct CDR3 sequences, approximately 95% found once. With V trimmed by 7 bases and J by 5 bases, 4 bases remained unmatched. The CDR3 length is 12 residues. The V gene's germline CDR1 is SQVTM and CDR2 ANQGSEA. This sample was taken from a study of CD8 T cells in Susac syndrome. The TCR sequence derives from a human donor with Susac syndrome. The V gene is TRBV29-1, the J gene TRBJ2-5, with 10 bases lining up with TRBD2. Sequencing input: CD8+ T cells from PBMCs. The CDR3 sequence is CSASGSVETQYF. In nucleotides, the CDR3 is TGCAGCGCTAGCGGGAGTGTGGAGACCCAGTACTTC.